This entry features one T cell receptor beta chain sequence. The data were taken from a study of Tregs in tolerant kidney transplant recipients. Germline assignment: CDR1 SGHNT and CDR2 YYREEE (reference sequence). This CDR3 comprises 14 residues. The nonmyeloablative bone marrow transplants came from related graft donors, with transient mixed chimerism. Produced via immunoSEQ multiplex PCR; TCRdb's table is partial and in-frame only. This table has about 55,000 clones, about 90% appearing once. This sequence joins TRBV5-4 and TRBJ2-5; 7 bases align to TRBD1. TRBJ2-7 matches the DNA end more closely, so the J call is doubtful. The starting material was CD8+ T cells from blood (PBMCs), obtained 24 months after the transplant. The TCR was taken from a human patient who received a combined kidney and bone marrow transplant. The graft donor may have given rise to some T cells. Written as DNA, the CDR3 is TGTGCCAGCAGCTTGGGACAGGGTTTCTACGAGCAGTACTTC. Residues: CASSLGQGFYEQYF.